One sample yielded the 2 T cell receptor beta chains listed below, sequenced in a study of response to subunit inactivated influenza vaccine. TCRdb itself ran the RT-PCR reads through MiXCR, one entry per CDR3 protein. The data hold around 650,000 distinct CDR3 sequences, with approximately 14% observed a single time. The sample here was PBMCs from blood, taken approximately 12 days after vaccination. Every receptor here comes from a man over 45 who received an inactivated influenza vaccine.

This rearrangement joins TRBV7-2 to TRBJ1-5; D remains unclear. V was pared by 1 base and J by 1 base, with 11 bases between. CDR1 is SGHTA, CDR2 FQGNSA, per germline. This CDR3 is 16 amino acids long. The DNA for the CDR3 is TGTGCCAGCAGCTTAGAGACGGGAAGGAGCAATCAGCCCCAGCATTTT. This codes for CASSLETGRSNQPQHF.

The chain is built from TRBV4-1 and TRBJ1-4, with 9 bases identical to TRBD1. The germline V gene has CDR1 MGHRA and CDR2 YSYEKL. The trim removed 4 bases at V and 7 bases at J, leaving 10 bases unmatched. The CDR3 length is 16 residues. CDR3 sequence reads: CASSPLGQGRAEKLFF. The DNA of the CDR3 is TGCGCCAGCAGCCCCCTGGGACAGGGAAGGGCTGAAAAACTGTTTTTT.